This is a list of T cell receptor beta chains from one sample in a study of response to subunit inactivated influenza vaccine. One entry per CDR3 protein, called by TCRdb with MiXCR from the RT-PCR reads. The sample shows 150,000 to 200,000 distinct CDR3 sequences, around 8.8% of them seen only once. Material: non-naive T cells sorted from PBMCs, obtained on the day of vaccination. The source of these receptors is a man between 45 and 60 years old who received an inactivated influenza vaccine. Both conserved end residues are part of each CDR3. Fields, in order: CDR3 protein, CDR3 DNA, D gene, J gene, V gene, clone size. The D gene is left open where the match is weak. Clone size, where shown, is once, few, many, or a class for clones that have expanded.

CASTGGTTYNEQFF TGTGCCAGCACGGGGGGGACTACCTACAATGAGCAGTTCTTC TRBD2 TRBJ2-1 TRBV6-2/TRBV6-3 -
CASQRDPTDTQYF TGTGCCAGCCAGCGGGACCCCACAGATACGCAGTATTTT TRBD2 TRBJ2-3 TRBV6-2/TRBV6-3 -
CASSPSSSSGGAVEQFF TGTGCCAGCAGTCCGAGTAGTTCTAGCGGGGGGGCGGTTGAGCAGTTCTTC TRBD2 TRBJ2-1 TRBV6-1 many
CASSSQGPGVGQPQHF TGTGCCAGCAGCTCACAGGGGCCGGGCGTCGGTCAGCCCCAGCATTTT TRBD1 TRBJ1-5 TRBV7-2 -
CASRAGTGYTGELFF TGCGCCAGCAGGGCCGGGACAGGGTACACCGGGGAGCTGTTTTTT TRBD1 TRBJ2-2 TRBV4-3 many
CASSLGTGKSEQYF TGTGCCAGCAGTTTGGGGACAGGGAAATCCGAGCAGTACTTC TRBD1 TRBJ2-7 TRBV12-3/TRBV12-4 many
CASSRQGLPGGQPQHF TGTGCCAGCAGCCGACAGGGCCTACCCGGCGGTCAGCCCCAGCATTTT TRBD1 TRBJ1-5 TRBV12-3/TRBV12-4 many
CASSPQGARYEQYF TGTGCCAGCAGTCCGCAGGGGGCGCGGTACGAGCAGTACTTC TRBD1 TRBJ2-7 TRBV28 few
CAIRDRLDQPQHF TGTGCCATCAGGGACAGGCTGGATCAGCCCCAGCATTTT TRBD1 TRBJ1-5 TRBV10-3 many
CSARAKTSGGPGEQFF TGCAGTGCTAGAGCTAAGACTAGCGGGGGTCCGGGTGAGCAGTTCTTC TRBD2 TRBJ2-1 TRBV20-1 many
CASSPGTSGGTDTQYF TGTGCCAGCAGCCCTGGGACTAGCGGGGGCACAGATACGCAGTATTTT TRBD2 TRBJ2-3 TRBV11-2 -
CASSSQLGTQDMNTEAFF TGTGCCAGCAGCTCCCAATTAGGGACCCAGGACATGAACACTGAAGCTTTCTTT - TRBJ1-1 TRBV7-3 few
CASSSGQNYGYTF TGTGCCAGCAGCTCGGGACAGAACTATGGCTACACCTTC TRBD1 TRBJ1-2 TRBV11-2 many
CASSPGTADLEAFF TGTGCCAGCAGTCCTGGGACCGCCGACCTTGAAGCTTTCTTT - TRBJ1-1 TRBV12-3/TRBV12-4 -
CASAGDGTSTDTQYF TGTGCCAGCGCCGGGGACGGAACTAGCACAGATACGCAGTATTTT - TRBJ2-3 TRBV18 many
CSARAQAGLSQPQHF TGCAGTGCTAGAGCCCAGGCGGGGTTAAGCCAGCCCCAGCATTTT - TRBJ1-5 TRBV20-1 -
CASSQVAHSEAFF TGTGCCAGCAGCCAGGTAGCCCATTCCGAAGCTTTCTTT - TRBJ1-1 TRBV3-1 few
CASSVGSQGIIDTQYF TGTGCCAGCAGCGTAGGTTCACAGGGAATAATAGATACGCAGTATTTT - TRBJ2-3 TRBV9 many
CASSGLARLYNEQFF TGTGCCAGCAGCGGCTTAGCGAGACTCTACAATGAGCAGTTCTTC - TRBJ2-1 TRBV28 -
CAWSADSGVNTDTQYF TGTGCCTGGAGTGCTGATAGCGGGGTGAACACAGATACGCAGTATTTT TRBD2 TRBJ2-3 TRBV30 few
CASTEGLVADTQYF TGTGCCAGCACTGAGGGACTAGTGGCAGATACGCAGTATTTT TRBD2 TRBJ2-3 TRBV11-2 many
CASSLVAGELFF TGCGCCAGCAGCTTGGTGGCCGGGGAGCTGTTTTTT - TRBJ2-2 TRBV5-1 many
CASTSPGGQGLHEQFF TGTGCCAGCACCTCACCGGGGGGACAGGGGTTACATGAGCAGTTCTTC TRBD1 TRBJ2-1 TRBV2 many
CASSQDATRYGYTF TGCGCCAGCAGCCAAGATGCAACTCGCTATGGCTACACCTTC - TRBJ1-2 TRBV4-1 many
CSVAGSETIQETQYF TGCAGCGTCGCGGGGAGCGAAACCATACAAGAGACCCAGTACTTC - TRBJ2-5 TRBV29-1 many
CASSLGGQFYEQYF TGCGCCAGCAGCTTGGGGGGACAGTTCTACGAGCAGTACTTC TRBD1 TRBJ2-7 TRBV5-1 -
CASSQELAANVLQETQYF TGTGCCAGCAGCCAGGAACTAGCGGCCAACGTACTTCAAGAGACCCAGTACTTC TRBD2 TRBJ2-5 TRBV3-1 -